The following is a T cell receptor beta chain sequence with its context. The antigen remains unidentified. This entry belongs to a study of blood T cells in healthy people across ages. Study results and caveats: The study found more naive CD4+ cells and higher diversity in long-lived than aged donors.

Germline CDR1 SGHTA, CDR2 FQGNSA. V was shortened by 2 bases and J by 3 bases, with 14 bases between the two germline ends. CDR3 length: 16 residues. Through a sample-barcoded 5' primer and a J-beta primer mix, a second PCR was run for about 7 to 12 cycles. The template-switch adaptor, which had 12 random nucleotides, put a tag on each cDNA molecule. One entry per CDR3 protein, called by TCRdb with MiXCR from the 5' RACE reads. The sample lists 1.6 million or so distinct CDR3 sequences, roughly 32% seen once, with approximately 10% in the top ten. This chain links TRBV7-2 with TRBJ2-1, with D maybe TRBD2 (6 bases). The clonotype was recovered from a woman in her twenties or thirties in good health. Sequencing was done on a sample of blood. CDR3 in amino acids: CASSLWMAGIYNEQFF. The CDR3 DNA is TGTGCCAGCAGCTTATGGATGGCGGGAATCTACAATGAGCAGTTCTTC.